The rows below give T cell receptor beta chains drawn from one sample of a study of regulatory T cells in long-lasting Graves disease. Each CDR3 protein is one row after TCRdb ran MiXCR on the multiplex PCR reads. The data show 250,000 to 300,000 distinct CDR3 sequences, 20% to 25% seen once. The starting material was peripheral blood mononuclear cells (PBMCs), obtained when the disease was refractory, from a patient treated with antithyroid drugs. The receptors here all came from a female donor with Graves disease. CDR3s include the opening cysteine and the closing phenylalanine or tryptophan. The D gene is left open where the match is weak. Where a row states a size, it is once, few, many or the class of an expanded clone; other rows omit it.

abundance,d_gene,v_gene,j_gene,CDR3nt,CDR3aa
-,-,TRBV3-1,TRBJ2-2,TGTGCCAGCAGCGACCGCGGGGAGCGCGGGGAGCTGTTTTTT,CASSDRGERGELFF
-,TRBD1,TRBV7-9,TRBJ2-5,TGTGCCAGCAGCCTGCAAGCCGGGACAGAGTACCAAGAGACCCAGTACTTC,CASSLQAGTEYQETQYF
few,TRBD2,TRBV15,TRBJ2-7,TGTGCCACCAGCAGAGATGTGTCAGGACTAGCGGGAGTTCACGAGCAGTACTTC,CATSRDVSGLAGVHEQYF
-,-,TRBV7-2,TRBJ2-3,TGTGCCAGCAGCTTCTGGTCTAGCGTGGCAGATACGCAGTATTTT,CASSFWSSVADTQYF
many,-,TRBV2,TRBJ1-5,TGTGCCGGCGGACGGCCTCCTGAGCCCCAGCATTTT,CAGGRPPEPQHF
-,-,TRBV5-1,TRBJ2-7,TGCGCCAGCGGCGAGACGGGAGCCTACGAGCAGTACTTC,CASGETGAYEQYF
few,-,TRBV14,TRBJ1-4,TGTGCCAGCAGCCGCGGCCGGAAACTGTTTTTT,CASSRGRKLFF
-,TRBD2,TRBV7-9,TRBJ2-7,TGTGCCAGCAGCTTGAAAATACTAGCGGGAGGGGGCTCCGAGCAGTACTTC,CASSLKILAGGGSEQYF
-,-,TRBV15,TRBJ2-1,TGTGCCACCAGTAGTCTTGGGACGGAGTCCTACAATGAGCAGTTCTTC,CATSSLGTESYNEQFF
few,TRBD1,TRBV5-1,TRBJ2-4,TGCGCCAGCAGCCCGGACAGGGGAGGGGACATTCAGTACTTC,CASSPDRGGDIQYF
-,-,TRBV29-1,TRBJ1-1,TGCAGCGTTGGTAGTCAGCCTAACACTGAAGCTTTCTTT,CSVGSQPNTEAFF
many,-,TRBV20-1,TRBJ2-5,TGCAGTGCTCCCTCTATTGGTAGAGAGACCCAGTACTTC,CSAPSIGRETQYF
-,-,TRBV7-9,TRBJ1-4,TGTGCCAGCAGTAAACCGGGACCGGATAATGAAAAACTGTTTTTT,CASSKPGPDNEKLFF
-,TRBD1,TRBV29-1,TRBJ2-5,TGCAGCGTTGTCGGGACAGGGGGCTGGGAGACCCAGTACTTC,CSVVGTGGWETQYF
many,TRBD1,TRBV10-3,TRBJ2-5,TGTGCCATCAGATCAGACAGGGGTGAAGAGACCCAGTACTTC,CAIRSDRGEETQYF
few,-,TRBV29-1,TRBJ1-1,TGCAGCGTTGAGGGCCAGAGTGAAGCTTTCTTT,CSVEGQSEAFF
-,TRBD1,TRBV6-2/TRBV6-3,TRBJ1-2,TGTGCCAGCAGTTCTCCGACAGGGGACTATGGCTACACCTTC,CASSSPTGDYGYTF
-,-,TRBV5-1,TRBJ2-7,TGCGCCAGCAGCTTAGTTGGAGCCTCCTACGAGCAGTACTTC,CASSLVGASYEQYF
-,-,TRBV24-1,TRBJ2-1,TGTGCCACCAGTGACCCGCGGAAGAGCTCCTACAATGAGCAGTTCTTC,CATSDPRKSSYNEQFF
-,TRBD1,TRBV5-1,TRBJ2-7,TGCGCCAGCAGCTTGGGAAGGGGGGACAGGGTATTCCACGAGCAGTACTTC,CASSLGRGDRVFHEQYF
-,-,TRBV27,TRBJ2-7,TGTGCCAGCAGTTTATCCGGGGGGACAGCATCCTACGAGCAGTACTTC,CASSLSGGTASYEQYF
-,-,TRBV28,TRBJ2-7,TGTGCCAGCAGTTTAGACGGATACCTCTCCTACGAGCAGTACTTC,CASSLDGYLSYEQYF
-,TRBD1,TRBV20-1,TRBJ1-4,TGCAGTGCTAGGGAGACAGGGGGCCTTGAAAAACTGTTTTTT,CSARETGGLEKLFF
few,-,TRBV3-1,TRBJ2-7,TGTGCCAGCAGCCAAACGGACGGTTACGAGCAGTACTTC,CASSQTDGYEQYF
-,-,TRBV6-2/TRBV6-3,TRBJ1-4,TGTGCCAGCAGTGGAAGAGTGGAGCGACGGGCAAGTGAAAAACTGTTTTTT,CASSGRVERRASEKLFF
many,-,TRBV7-2,TRBJ2-7,TGTGCCAGCAGCTTAGCGCTAGGGACTTACGAGCAGTACTTC,CASSLALGTYEQYF
few,-,TRBV19,TRBJ2-7,TGTGCCAGTAGTATACGAGGTTATTCCTACGAGCAGTACTTC,CASSIRGYSYEQYF
many,TRBD1,TRBV20-1,TRBJ1-2,TGCAGTGCTACCCCGCCAGACAGGGCGGATGGCTACACCTTC,CSATPPDRADGYTF
many,-,TRBV20-1,TRBJ2-5,TGCAGTGGCCCAGACCCTGTGATGTGGGAGACCCAGTACTTC,CSGPDPVMWETQYF
few,-,TRBV11-2,TRBJ2-2,TGTGCCAGCAGCCCGACAGTGAACACCGGGGAGCTGTTTTTT,CASSPTVNTGELFF
-,-,TRBV12-3/TRBV12-4,TRBJ2-4,TGTGCCAGCAGTACCGGGCCGCGGAAGTACTTC,CASSTGPRKYF
-,-,TRBV6-5,TRBJ1-1,TGTGCCAGCAGTTACTCGCGGGGGGCGAACACTGAAGCTTTCTTT,CASSYSRGANTEAFF
many,-,TRBV12-3/TRBV12-4,TRBJ1-1,TGTGCCAGCAGTTCGTCCTCACAGGGGAACACTGAAGCTTTCTTT,CASSSSSQGNTEAFF
-,-,TRBV5-1,TRBJ1-4,TGCGCCAGCAGCTTGCAACAGGGTGGTGAAAAACTGTTTTTT,CASSLQQGGEKLFF
-,TRBD2,TRBV5-1,TRBJ2-3,TGCGCCAGCAGCGACGGGACTAGCGGCACAGATACGCAGTATTTT,CASSDGTSGTDTQYF
many,-,TRBV24-1,TRBJ1-4,TGTGCCACCAGTGATTCACAGGGCGTAAATGAAAAACTGTTTTTT,CATSDSQGVNEKLFF
-,-,TRBV6-1,TRBJ2-2,TGTGCCAGCACGGCCTTTGGGCCGTCGACCGGGGAGCTGTTTTTT,CASTAFGPSTGELFF
-,TRBD1,TRBV20-1,TRBJ2-7,TGCAGTGCTGGGGGGACAGGGGGTTATTCCTACGAGCAGTACTTC,CSAGGTGGYSYEQYF
few,TRBD2,TRBV12-3/TRBV12-4,TRBJ2-7,TGTGCCAGCAGTTTATGGACTAGCGAGCGCGAGCAGTACTTC,CASSLWTSEREQYF
many,-,TRBV5-1,TRBJ1-2,TGTGCCAGCAGCTTAGAACAGGGCGGCGGCTACACCTTC,CASSLEQGGGYTF
-,-,TRBV28,TRBJ1-3,TGTGCCAGCAGCTTTGACACAGCGAGCTCTGGAAACACCATATATTTT,CASSFDTASSGNTIYF
-,TRBD2,TRBV15,TRBJ2-2,TGTGCCACCAGCCAGCGGGAGGGCACCGGGGAGCTGTTTTTT,CATSQREGTGELFF
few,-,TRBV20-1,TRBJ1-2,TGCAGTGCTAACCCGGACAGCAACTATGGCTACACCTTC,CSANPDSNYGYTF
-,TRBD1,TRBV19,TRBJ1-1,TGTGCCAGTACCCACCTACAGGGGGGACCGAACACTGAAGCTTTCTTT,CASTHLQGGPNTEAFF
-,TRBD2,TRBV5-4,TRBJ2-6,TGTGCCAGCAGCTTGGAGGCGGGAGTGCCTGGGGCCAACGTCCTGACTTTC,CASSLEAGVPGANVLTF
many,-,TRBV28,TRBJ2-5,TGTGCCAGCAGTTTTGGCGGGATGCAAGAGACCCAGTACTTC,CASSFGGMQETQYF
many,TRBD1,TRBV7-8,TRBJ1-5,TGTGCCAGCAGCTTAGCGCTAAAGGGAGACAGGGGGAATCAGCCCCAGCATTTT,CASSLALKGDRGNQPQHF
-,TRBD1,TRBV30,TRBJ2-7,TGTGCCTGGAATAACAGGGGTGACGAGCAGTACTTC,CAWNNRGDEQYF